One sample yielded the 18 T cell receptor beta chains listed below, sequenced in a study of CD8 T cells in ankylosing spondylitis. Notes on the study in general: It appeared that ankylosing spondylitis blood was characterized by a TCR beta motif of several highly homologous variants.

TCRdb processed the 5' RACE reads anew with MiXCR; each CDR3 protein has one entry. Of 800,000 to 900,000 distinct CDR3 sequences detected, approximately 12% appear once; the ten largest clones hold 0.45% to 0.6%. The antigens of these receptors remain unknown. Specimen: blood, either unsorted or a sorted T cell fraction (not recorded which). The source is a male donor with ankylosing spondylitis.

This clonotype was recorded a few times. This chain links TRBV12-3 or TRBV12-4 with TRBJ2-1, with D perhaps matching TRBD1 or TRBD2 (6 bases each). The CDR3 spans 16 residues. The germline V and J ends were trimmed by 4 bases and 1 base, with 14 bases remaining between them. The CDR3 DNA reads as TGTGCCAGCAGTTACCCTAGGGGGGCATCCTACAATGAGCAGTTCTTC. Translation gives CASSYPRGASYNEQFF.

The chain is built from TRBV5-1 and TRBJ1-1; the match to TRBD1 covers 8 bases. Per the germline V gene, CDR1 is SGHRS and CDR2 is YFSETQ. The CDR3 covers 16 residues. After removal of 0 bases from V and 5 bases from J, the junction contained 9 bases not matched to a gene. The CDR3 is CASSLAPRGLSTEAFF. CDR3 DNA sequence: TGCGCCAGCAGCTTGGCTCCCAGGGGGCTGTCGACTGAAGCTTTCTTT.

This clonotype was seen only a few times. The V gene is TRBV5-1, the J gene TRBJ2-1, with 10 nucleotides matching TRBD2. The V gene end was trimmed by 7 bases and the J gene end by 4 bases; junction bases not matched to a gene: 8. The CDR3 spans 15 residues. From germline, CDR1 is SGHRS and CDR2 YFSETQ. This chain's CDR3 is CASRPTSGIYNEQFF. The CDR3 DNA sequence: TGCGCCAGCCGCCCCACTAGCGGGATTTACAATGAGCAGTTCTTC.

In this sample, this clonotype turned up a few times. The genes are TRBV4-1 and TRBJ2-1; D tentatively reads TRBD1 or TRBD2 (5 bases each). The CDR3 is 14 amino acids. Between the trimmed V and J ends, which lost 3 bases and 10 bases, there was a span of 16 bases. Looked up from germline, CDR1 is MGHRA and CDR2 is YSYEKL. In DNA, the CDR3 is TGCGCCAGCAGCCAGGACCCTAGCTGGGGGGAGCAGTTCTTC. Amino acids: CASSQDPSWGEQFF.

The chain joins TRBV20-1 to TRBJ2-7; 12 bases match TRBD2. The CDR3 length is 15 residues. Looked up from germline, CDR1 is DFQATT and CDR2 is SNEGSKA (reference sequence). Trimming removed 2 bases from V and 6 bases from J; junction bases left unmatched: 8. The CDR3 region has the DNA TGCAGTGCTAGAATGCGGACTAGCGGGAAGGGCGAGCAGTACTTC. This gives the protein CSARMRTSGKGEQYF.

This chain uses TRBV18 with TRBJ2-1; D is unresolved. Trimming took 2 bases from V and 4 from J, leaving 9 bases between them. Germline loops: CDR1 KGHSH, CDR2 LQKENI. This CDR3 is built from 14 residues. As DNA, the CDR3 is TGTGCCAGCTCACCAGCTGACGTTTACAATGAGCAGTTCTTC. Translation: CASSPADVYNEQFF.

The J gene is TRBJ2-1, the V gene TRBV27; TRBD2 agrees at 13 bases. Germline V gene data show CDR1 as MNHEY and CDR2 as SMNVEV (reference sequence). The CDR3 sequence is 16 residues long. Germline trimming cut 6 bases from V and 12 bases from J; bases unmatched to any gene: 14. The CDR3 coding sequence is TGTGCCAGCAGCCGCCCGGGGACTAGCGGGATTAAGGGGCAGTTCTTC. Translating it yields CASSRPGTSGIKGQFF.

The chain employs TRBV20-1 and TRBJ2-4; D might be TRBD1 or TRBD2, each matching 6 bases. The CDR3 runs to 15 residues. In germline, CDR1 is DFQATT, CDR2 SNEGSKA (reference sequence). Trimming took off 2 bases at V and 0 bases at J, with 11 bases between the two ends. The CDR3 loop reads CSARRGALAKNIQYF. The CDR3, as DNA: TGCAGTGCTAGAAGGGGGGCACTAGCCAAAAACATTCAGTACTTC.

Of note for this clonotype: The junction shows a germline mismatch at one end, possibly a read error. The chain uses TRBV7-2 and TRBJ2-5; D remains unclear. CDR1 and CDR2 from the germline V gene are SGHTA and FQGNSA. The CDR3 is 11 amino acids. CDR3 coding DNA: TGTGCCAGCAGCCCGTCAGAGGCCCAGTACTTC. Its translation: CASSPSEAQYF.

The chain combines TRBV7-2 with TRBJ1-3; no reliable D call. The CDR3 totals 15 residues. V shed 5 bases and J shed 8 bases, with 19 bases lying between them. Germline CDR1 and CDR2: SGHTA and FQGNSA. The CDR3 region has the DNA TGTGCCAGCAGCCGAACAGCGGGTAGGATAGACACCATATATTTT. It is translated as CASSRTAGRIDTIYF.

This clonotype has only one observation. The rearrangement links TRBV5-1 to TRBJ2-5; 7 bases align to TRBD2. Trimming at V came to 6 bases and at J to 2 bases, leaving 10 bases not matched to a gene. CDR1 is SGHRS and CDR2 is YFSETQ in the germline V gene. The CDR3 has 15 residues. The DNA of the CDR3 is TGCGCCAGCATGGCCGGGGGAGGGGAGCAAGAGACCCAGTACTTC. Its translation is CASMAGGGEQETQYF.

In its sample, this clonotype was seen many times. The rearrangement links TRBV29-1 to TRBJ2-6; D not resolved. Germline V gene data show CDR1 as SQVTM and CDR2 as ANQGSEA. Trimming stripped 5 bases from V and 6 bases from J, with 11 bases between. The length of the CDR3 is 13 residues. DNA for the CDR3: TGCAGCGTTTCCCACACAGCGGCCAACGTCCTGACTTTC. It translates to CSVSHTAANVLTF.

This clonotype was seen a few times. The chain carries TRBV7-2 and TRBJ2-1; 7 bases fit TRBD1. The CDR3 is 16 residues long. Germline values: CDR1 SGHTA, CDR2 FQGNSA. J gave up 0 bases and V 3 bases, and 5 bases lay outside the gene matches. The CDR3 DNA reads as TGTGCCAGCAGCTTCAACCGGGACAGCTCCTACAATGAGCAGTTCTTC. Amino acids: CASSFNRDSSYNEQFF.

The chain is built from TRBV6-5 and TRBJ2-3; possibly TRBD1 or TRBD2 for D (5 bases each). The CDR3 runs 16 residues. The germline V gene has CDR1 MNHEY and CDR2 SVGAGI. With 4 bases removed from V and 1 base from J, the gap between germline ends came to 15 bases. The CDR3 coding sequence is TGTGCCAGCAGTTTGAGGGGTGGTGGCGGCACAGATACGCAGTATTTT. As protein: CASSLRGGGGTDTQYF.

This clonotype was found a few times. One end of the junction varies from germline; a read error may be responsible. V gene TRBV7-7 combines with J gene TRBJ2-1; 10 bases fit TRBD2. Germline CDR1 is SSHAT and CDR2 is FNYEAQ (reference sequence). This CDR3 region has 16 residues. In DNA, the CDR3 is TGTGCTAGCAGCGGATGTGCTAGCGGGAGATGTGATGAGCAGTTCTTC. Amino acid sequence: CASSGCASGRCDEQFF.

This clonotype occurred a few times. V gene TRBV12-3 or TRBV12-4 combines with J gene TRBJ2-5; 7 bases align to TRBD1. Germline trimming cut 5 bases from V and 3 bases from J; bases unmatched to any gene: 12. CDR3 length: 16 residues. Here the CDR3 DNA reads TGTGCCAGCAGTCTCCGACAGGGCCCCGAGAAAGAGACCCAGTACTTC. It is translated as CASSLRQGPEKETQYF.

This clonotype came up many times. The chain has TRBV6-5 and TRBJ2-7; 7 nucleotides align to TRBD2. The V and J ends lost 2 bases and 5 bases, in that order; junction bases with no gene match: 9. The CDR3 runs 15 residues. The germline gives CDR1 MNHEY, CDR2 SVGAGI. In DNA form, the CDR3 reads TGTGCCAGCAGTTACGGGGCTAGCGGAACTGACGAGCAGTACTTC. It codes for CASSYGASGTDEQYF.

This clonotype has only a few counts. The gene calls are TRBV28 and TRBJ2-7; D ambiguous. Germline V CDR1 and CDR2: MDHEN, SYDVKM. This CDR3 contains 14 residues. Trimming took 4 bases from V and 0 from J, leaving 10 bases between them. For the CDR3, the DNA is TGTGCCAGCAGTTGGGTAGGCCGCTCCTACGAGCAGTACTTC. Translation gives CASSWVGRSYEQYF.